This record covers a single T cell receptor beta chain. Clones were sequenced by immunoSEQ multiplex PCR, and TCRdb holds only the in-frame ones, with some missing. The sample has 110,000 or so clones, about 85% seen once; the top ten hold about an eighth. The data are from a study of blood T cell repertoires in COVID-19. Study information: From T cells, B-cell-depleted T cells, or PBMCs came the material, which was cDNA or gDNA.

CDR1 is LGHNA and CDR2 is YSLEER in the germline V gene. This CDR3 is 16 amino acids long. Trimming removed 0 bases from V and 8 bases from J, with 17 bases in between. Sequencing was performed on peripheral blood. The clonotype was recovered from a human donor in a cohort sampled during active COVID-19. The chain couples TRBV4-3 to TRBJ2-1; perhaps TRBD2 as D (5 bases). DNA for the CDR3: TGCGCCAGCAGCCAAGATAATGACCCGGGGATAGATGAGCAGTTCTTC. Translation: CASSQDNDPGIDEQFF.